Sequencing of this T cell receptor (beta chain) was carried out in a study of radiotherapy plus CTLA-4 blockade in lung cancer. Patients with chemo-refractory metastatic non-small-cell lung cancer received focal radiation plus CTLA-4 blockade with ipilimumab. Regarding this clone: Antigen unknown.

Repertoires were generated with immunoSEQ multiplex PCR, while TCRdb's copy carries only in-frame clones and drops some. The sample carries some 66,000 clones, about four fifths recorded once. Study-level findings and limits: The best predictor of response was reported to be early blood T cell clone dynamics, with interferon-beta.

This receptor was identified in a human donor with non-small cell lung cancer who had a partial response to radiotherapy plus ipilimumab. Sample: peripheral blood, taken from a patient treated with radiotherapy plus ipilimumab.

CDR3 nucleotide sequence: TGTGCCAGCAACACTTATGCCCCGACGATTAGCGGGAGGAGCGAGCAGTACTTC. Amino acid sequence: CASNTYAPTISGRSEQYF. The chain carries TRBV28 and TRBJ2-7, with 10 bases identical to TRBD2. The V segment lost 7 bases and the J segment 6 bases; nucleotides outside the gene matches: 21. Germline CDR1 is MDHEN and CDR2 is SYDVKM. This CDR3 region has 18 residues.